Listed here is a single T cell receptor (beta chain). Only in-frame clones appear in the TCRdb table, and some are missing; sequencing was by immunoSEQ multiplex PCR. The data contain over 55,000 clones, approximately 83% of them seen just once; the ten biggest clones take up 5.1%. These data come from a study of technical replicates of blood from several donors. The sequencing sample was made of PBMCs. The sequence came from a human donor in good health. Some clones in this sample may be carry-over from other donors' samples.

The CDR3 here is CASSLEGAGELFF. The CDR3 coding sequence is TGTGCCAGCAGCCTCGAGGGCGCCGGGGAGCTGTTTTTT. The chain uses TRBV27 and TRBJ2-2, with D perhaps TRBD2 (5 bases). Trimming shortened V by 6 bases and J by 6 bases, and 11 bases separated the two germline ends. Germline-derived CDR1 and CDR2 are MNHEY and SMNVEV (reference sequence). The CDR3 runs to 13 residues.